This T cell receptor (beta chain) stems from a study of T cell repertoires in cytomegalovirus infection. Study-wide context: It can be stated that public TCR beta signatures indicated CMV infection as well as a matching HLA type.

MiXCR was run by TCRdb on the reads, yielding one entry per CDR3 protein. The sample carries hundreds of thousands of distinct CDR3 sequences, about 30% recorded once. Trimming shortened V by 6 bases and J by 6 bases, and 18 bases separated the two germline ends. Germline values: CDR1 SNHLY, CDR2 FYNNEI. This CDR3 spans 15 amino acids. Notes on this clonotype: As yet, its antigen is unknown.

The TCR was taken from a human donor in good health (CMV status not recorded). Some clones in this sample may be carry-over from other donors' samples. J is TRBJ1-5 and V is TRBV2; tentatively, D is TRBD1 (5 bases). The sample consisted of cultured PBMCs, taken from culture after CMV antigen stimulation. The DNA of the CDR3 is TGTGCCAGCAGCGGAGCCTGGAGGGGTAGTCAGCCCCAGCATTTT. Encoded protein: CASSGAWRGSQPQHF. The variable domain in full, with the rest retrieved from reference TRBV2 and TRBJ1-5, is EPEVTQTPSHQVTQMGQEVILRCVPISNHLYFYWYRQILGQKVEFLVSFYNNEISEKSEIFDDQFSVERPDGSNFTLKIRSTKLEDSAMYFCASSGAWRGSQPQHFGDGTRLSIL.